The sequence of this T cell receptor (beta chain) was determined in a study of T cell therapy after organ transplantation. TCRdb keeps only in-frame clones here, not all; method: immunoSEQ multiplex PCR. The profile covers roughly 48,000 clones, with 94% appearing a single time and about 2.9% taken by the ten largest. Germline V gene data show CDR1 as MNHNS and CDR2 as SASEGT. This CDR3 has 14 amino acids. Between the trimmed V and J ends, which lost 3 bases and 2 bases, there was a span of 10 bases. On this clone itself: As yet, its antigen is unknown.

This TCR was sampled from a human patient who had received a solid organ transplant and had CMV disease. The rearrangement links TRBV6-1 to TRBJ1-2, with a tentative D call TRBD1 (5 bases). This specimen consisted of CD8+ T cells from blood, obtained before autologous CMV-specific T cell therapy. The CDR3 DNA reads as TGTGCCAGCAGTGAGCGAGGGACGAACTATGGCTACACCTTC. This gives the protein CASSERGTNYGYTF.